The rows below give T cell receptor beta chains drawn from one sample of a study of T cell responses to AZD1222 COVID-19 vaccine. The repertoire was sequenced with immunoSEQ multiplex PCR; TCRdb's copy has only in-frame clones and lacks some. The table records 100,000 to 120,000 clones, about 91% of them present only once. Sequencing used peripheral blood, obtained 28 days after the second AZD1222 dose. These receptors were obtained from an adult who received the AZD1222 COVID-19 vaccine. The CDR3 runs from the conserved cysteine through the conserved F or W. D genes are given only for firm matches. Not all rows give a size; the values are once, few, many and, for expanded clones, a class.

size: .; D: .; J: TRBJ1-1; V: TRBV2; CDR3: CASSDWGGPTEAFF; DNA: TGTGCCAGCAGTGACTGGGGTGGGCCGACTGAAGCTTTCTTT
size: .; D: .; J: TRBJ2-7; V: TRBV18; CDR3: CASSPRQGGDHEQYF; DNA: TGTGCCAGCTCGCCTAGACAGGGAGGGGATCACGAGCAGTACTTC
size: .; D: TRBD1; J: TRBJ2-5; V: TRBV10-2; CDR3: CASSLSTGGQTQYF; DNA: TGCGCCAGCAGTCTTTCGACAGGGGGCCAGACCCAGTACTTC
size: .; D: TRBD2; J: TRBJ2-3; V: TRBV28; CDR3: CASSPPGPGGDTQYF; DNA: TGTGCCAGCAGTCCACCGGGCCCCGGGGGGGATACGCAGTATTTT
size: .; D: .; J: TRBJ1-1; V: TRBV19; CDR3: CASSIGDTGNTEAFF; DNA: TGTGCCAGTAGTATTGGGGACACCGGGAACACTGAAGCTTTCTTT
size: .; D: .; J: TRBJ1-1; V: TRBV28; CDR3: CASSLDNPPNTEAFF; DNA: TGTGCCAGCAGTTTAGACAACCCCCCGAACACTGAAGCTTTCTTT
size: .; D: TRBD1; J: TRBJ1-1; V: TRBV4-1; CDR3: CASIKGQGALSTEAFF; DNA: TGCGCCAGCATCAAGGGACAGGGCGCTTTATCAACTGAAGCTTTCTTT
size: .; D: TRBD2; J: TRBJ2-5; V: TRBV18; CDR3: CASSPFAGGQETQYF; DNA: TGTGCCAGCTCACCATTCGCGGGGGGGCAAGAGACCCAGTACTTC
size: .; D: TRBD1; J: TRBJ2-3; V: TRBV19; CDR3: CARGQAEDTQYF; DNA: TGTGCCAGGGGACAGGCGGAAGATACGCAGTATTTT
size: .; D: .; J: TRBJ2-2; V: TRBV14; CDR3: CASSQGRYTGELFF; DNA: TGTGCCAGCAGCCAGGGGAGGTACACCGGGGAGCTGTTTTTT
size: .; D: .; J: TRBJ2-1; V: TRBV5-1; CDR3: CASSLEAGSHNEQFF; DNA: TGCGCCAGCAGCTTGGAGGCGGGGAGCCACAATGAGCAGTTCTTC
size: once; D: TRBD2; J: TRBJ2-3; V: TRBV19; CDR3: CASSPGTSGGPDTQYF; DNA: TGTGCCAGTAGTCCCGGGACTAGCGGGGGCCCAGATACGCAGTATTTT
size: .; D: TRBD2; J: TRBJ2-1; V: TRBV7-6; CDR3: CASSLDGGIAYNEQFF; DNA: TGTGCCAGCAGCTTGGACGGGGGGATCGCCTACAATGAGCAGTTCTTC
size: .; D: .; J: TRBJ2-1; V: TRBV6-4; CDR3: CASTFHRVWYEQFF; DNA: TGTGCCAGTACCTTCCACAGGGTTTGGTATGAGCAGTTCTTC
size: .; D: .; J: TRBJ1-1; V: TRBV5-1; CDR3: CASSLAGTRNTEAFF; DNA: TGCGCCAGCAGCTTGGCCGGCACACGGAACACTGAAGCTTTCTTT
size: .; D: .; J: TRBJ1-1; V: TRBV10-3; CDR3: CAIQLTLNTEAFF; DNA: TGTGCCATCCAGTTGACCCTGAACACTGAAGCTTTCTTT
size: .; D: .; J: TRBJ1-6; V: TRBV6-2/TRBV6-3; CDR3: CASSFRGPDSPLHF; DNA: TGTGCCAGCAGCTTCCGGGGGCCTGATTCACCCCTCCACTTT
size: .; D: .; J: TRBJ1-2; V: TRBV29-1; CDR3: CSAGAGDISGYGYTF; DNA: TGCAGCGCTGGGGCAGGGGACATTTCGGGGTATGGCTACACCTTC
size: .; D: TRBD2; J: TRBJ2-3; V: TRBV11-2; CDR3: CASSSSGGRLTDTQYF; DNA: TGTGCCAGCAGCTCCAGCGGGGGGAGGCTCACAGATACGCAGTATTTT
size: .; D: .; J: TRBJ1-4; V: TRBV27; CDR3: CASSLRAATNEKLFF; DNA: TGTGCCAGCAGTTTAAGGGCAGCAACTAATGAAAAACTGTTTTTT
size: once; D: .; J: TRBJ2-5; V: TRBV24-1; CDR3: CATSPGQGLLQETQYF; DNA: TGTGCCACCAGTCCTGGGCAGGGTCTTCTCCAAGAGACCCAGTACTTC
size: .; D: .; J: TRBJ2-3; V: TRBV5-4; CDR3: CASSLNGGADTQYF; DNA: TGTGCCAGCAGCTTAAACGGGGGTGCAGATACGCAGTATTTT
size: once; D: .; J: TRBJ1-2; V: TRBV5-5; CDR3: CASSLISHYGYTF; DNA: TGTGCCAGCAGCTTGATTAGTCACTATGGCTACACCTTC
size: .; D: .; J: TRBJ1-3; V: TRBV6-5; CDR3: CASSSINSGNTIYF; DNA: TGTGCCAGCAGTTCCATAAATTCCGGAAACACCATATATTTT
size: .; D: .; J: TRBJ1-3; V: TRBV12-3/TRBV12-4; CDR3: CASSFTSGNTIYF; DNA: TGTGCCAGCAGTTTTACATCTGGAAACACCATATATTTT
size: .; D: .; J: TRBJ2-7; V: TRBV5-4; CDR3: CASRYATGDEQYF; DNA: TGTGCCAGCAGATACGCGACCGGGGACGAGCAGTACTTC
size: .; D: .; J: TRBJ1-5; V: TRBV7-2; CDR3: CASSLVFRSGGEYAPQHF; DNA: TGTGCCAGCAGCTTAGTCTTTAGAAGTGGCGGGGAATACGCGCCCCAGCATTTT
size: .; D: .; J: TRBJ1-4; V: TRBV28; CDR3: CASLVGEKLFF; DNA: TGTGCCAGCCTGGTGGGGGAAAAACTGTTTTTT
size: .; D: .; J: TRBJ1-4; V: TRBV4-1; CDR3: CASSLGLWVNEKLFF; DNA: TGCGCCAGCAGCCTGGGCCTCTGGGTTAATGAAAAACTGTTTTTT
size: .; D: TRBD1; J: TRBJ2-6; V: TRBV9; CDR3: CASSGPGTGGSGANVLTF; DNA: TGTGCCAGCAGTGGACCCGGGACAGGGGGCTCTGGGGCCAACGTCCTGACTTTC
size: once; D: TRBD1; J: TRBJ1-2; V: TRBV6-1; CDR3: CASSEPLPGQDKYGYTF; DNA: TGTGCCAGCAGTGAACCTTTACCGGGACAGGATAAATATGGCTACACCTTC
size: .; D: TRBD1; J: TRBJ1-2; V: TRBV10-3; CDR3: CAITPGQAVGDGYTF; DNA: TGTGCCATCACACCGGGACAGGCAGTGGGGGATGGCTACACCTTC
size: .; D: .; J: TRBJ1-5; V: TRBV4-3; CDR3: CASSQVRSEPQHF; DNA: TGCGCCAGCAGCCAAGTACGGTCAGAGCCCCAGCATTTT
size: few; D: .; J: TRBJ2-7; V: TRBV28; CDR3: CASSLDPGRSSYEQYF; DNA: TGTGCCAGCAGTTTGGATCCGGGGCGAAGCTCCTACGAGCAGTACTTC
size: .; D: .; J: TRBJ1-4; V: TRBV21-1; CDR3: CASSTPRGEKLFF; DNA: TGTGCCAGCAGCACCCCGAGGGGGGAAAAACTGTTTTTT
size: .; D: .; J: TRBJ1-1; V: TRBV3-1/TRBV3-2; CDR3: CASSQFGRDTEAFF; DNA: TGTGCCAGCAGCCAATTTGGCCGGGACACTGAAGCTTTCTTT
size: .; D: .; J: TRBJ1-5; V: TRBV2; CDR3: CASSATIGNQPQHF; DNA: TGTGCCAGCAGTGCAACCATCGGGAATCAGCCCCAGCATTTT
size: .; D: TRBD1; J: TRBJ1-6; V: TRBV27; CDR3: CASSLGQGSSPLHF; DNA: TGTGCCAGCAGTTTGGGACAGGGTAGTTCACCCCTCCACTTT
size: .; D: .; J: TRBJ2-1; V: TRBV6-2/TRBV6-3; CDR3: CASSYSTLAYEQFF; DNA: TGTGCCAGCAGTTACTCGACACTAGCTTATGAGCAGTTCTTC
size: .; D: TRBD1; J: TRBJ1-1; V: TRBV7-8; CDR3: CASSLGDSTLQVAFF; DNA: TGTGCCAGCAGCTTGGGGGACAGTACCTTGCAAGTAGCTTTCTTT
size: .; D: TRBD2; J: TRBJ2-5; V: TRBV6-5; CDR3: CASSGGALETQYF; DNA: TGTGCCAGTAGCGGGGGGGCCTTGGAGACCCAGTACTTC
size: .; D: TRBD2; J: TRBJ2-5; V: TRBV2; CDR3: CASSGGTQETQYF; DNA: TGTGCCAGCTCGGGAGGGACTCAAGAGACCCAGTACTTC
size: once; D: .; J: TRBJ1-2; V: TRBV27; CDR3: CASSGGGGYTF; DNA: TGTGCCAGCAGCGGGGGGGGTGGCTACACCTTC
size: .; D: TRBD1; J: TRBJ2-7; V: TRBV5-1; CDR3: CASSLAAPQGGGSYEQYF; DNA: TGCGCCAGCAGCTTGGCCGCCCCACAGGGGGGTGGATCCTACGAGCAGTACTTC
size: .; D: .; J: TRBJ1-1; V: TRBV18; CDR3: CASSPGHLNTEAFF; DNA: TGTGCCAGCTCCCCGGGACACCTGAACACTGAAGCTTTCTTT
size: once; D: TRBD1; J: TRBJ1-1; V: TRBV19; CDR3: CASSGQGAITEAFF; DNA: TGTGCCAGTAGTGGACAGGGGGCGATTACTGAAGCTTTCTTT
size: once; D: .; J: TRBJ2-1; V: TRBV9; CDR3: CASSGYNEQFF; DNA: TGTGCCAGCAGCGGCTACAATGAGCAGTTCTTC
size: .; D: .; J: TRBJ1-1; V: TRBV5-1; CDR3: CASSAGDGNTEAFF; DNA: TGCGCCAGCAGCGCCGGGGACGGGAACACTGAAGCTTTCTTT
size: .; D: TRBD1; J: TRBJ2-2; V: TRBV7-2; CDR3: CASSLAPTGATGELFF; DNA: TGTGCCAGCAGCTTAGCGCCGACAGGGGCCACCGGGGAGCTGTTTTTT
size: .; D: .; J: TRBJ1-4; V: TRBV7-9; CDR3: CASTTETNEKLFF; DNA: TGTGCCAGCACCACCGAAACAAATGAAAAACTGTTTTTT
size: .; D: .; J: TRBJ2-7; V: TRBV6-5; CDR3: CASSYSTQGGYEQYF; DNA: TGTGCCAGCAGTTACTCGACACAGGGAGGCTACGAGCAGTACTTC
size: .; D: .; J: TRBJ1-3; V: TRBV6-1; CDR3: CASSEVWGAGNTIYF; DNA: TGTGCCAGCAGTGAAGTCTGGGGAGCTGGAAACACCATATATTTT
size: .; D: TRBD1; J: TRBJ1-1; V: TRBV7-2; CDR3: CAGGQGAGLNTEAFF; DNA: TGTGCTGGGGGCCAGGGGGCTGGTTTGAACACTGAAGCTTTCTTT
size: .; D: .; J: TRBJ2-1; V: TRBV6-2/TRBV6-3; CDR3: CASSLPSSYNEQFF; DNA: TGTGCCAGCAGTTTACCGAGCTCCTACAATGAGCAGTTCTTC
size: few; D: TRBD1; J: TRBJ1-2; V: TRBV7-9; CDR3: CASGMAGTGDYGYTF; DNA: TGTGCCAGCGGAATGGCCGGGACAGGGGATTATGGCTACACCTTC
size: .; D: .; J: TRBJ2-7; V: TRBV28; CDR3: CASRRIYEQYF; DNA: TGTGCCAGCAGGCGGATCTACGAGCAGTACTTC
size: .; D: .; J: TRBJ2-1; V: TRBV5-1; CDR3: CASSLGPGLSSYNEQFF; DNA: TGCGCCAGCAGCTTGGGTCCGGGATTAAGCTCCTACAATGAGCAGTTCTTC
size: .; D: .; J: TRBJ1-6; V: TRBV9; CDR3: CASRIGSEGSYNSPLHF; DNA: TGTGCCAGCAGGATCGGGTCCGAGGGCTCCTATAATTCACCCCTCCACTTT
size: .; D: .; J: TRBJ1-1; V: TRBV5-1; CDR3: CASSLEENTEAFF; DNA: TGCGCCAGCAGCTTGGAAGAGAACACTGAAGCTTTCTTT
size: .; D: .; J: TRBJ1-2; V: TRBV5-5; CDR3: CASSPTPPGTALGYTF; DNA: TGTGCCAGCAGCCCGACGCCCCCTGGGACTGCCCTGGGCTACACCTTC